The entry below describes one T cell receptor beta chain. What it binds is not known. The data are from a study of identical twins' blood T cells. Findings and limits, study-wide: Mainly, cloneset size products determined shared clonotypes, twins included. Shared environment remains a possible cause of twin similarity.

Germline lookup yields CDR1 MNHEY and CDR2 SVGAGI. The CDR3 is 13 amino acids. The V end was cut by 6 bases, the J end by 5 bases, with 13 bases between. TCR cDNA libraries came from RNA via a modified published protocol. A single record per CDR3 protein comes from TCRdb applying MiXCR to the 5' RACE reads. The sample yields fewer than 450,000 distinct CDR3 sequences, about 28% seen once. J is TRBJ1-2 and V is TRBV6-5; D may be TRBD1 (6 bases). This clonotype originated in a woman between 18 and 55 years old in good health. The specimen was PBMCs. In DNA, the CDR3 is TGTGCCAGCAGGCCGGGACAAAATTATGGCTACACCTTC. This codes for CASRPGQNYGYTF.